The next 15 T cell receptor beta chains were all read from a single sample in a study of T cells in Graves' hyperthyroidism and ophthalmopathy (dated by TCRdb to the late 2010s). The library was built by means of multiplex PCR. The sequencer listed for this sample is Illumina HiSeq 2000. TCR beta CDR3 regions were amplified from RNA transcripts. A first-round RT-PCR of the TCR CDR3 used the HTBI primer set with the Qiagen OneStep RT-PCR kit. TCRdb took the public reads, trimmed them with fastp at Q25, ran MiXCR for clone calling and kept in-frame beta chains. Merged by CDR3 protein, the rows form single entries marked with the most common genes and DNA. For this sample there are some 360,000 distinct CDR3 sequences; 11% to 15% appear just once. Of the sample, about 11% falls within the top ten clones. Sample: blood. Receptors originate from a woman aged 60-70 years with Graves' hyperthyroidism.

This sequence joins TRBV6-2 or TRBV6-3 and TRBJ1-3, with 7 bases fitting TRBD1. The CDR3 is 15 amino acids. Looked up from germline, CDR1 is MNHEY and CDR2 is SVGEGT. With 0 bases clipped from V and 4 bases from J, the junction kept 3 bases outside the gene matches. In DNA, the CDR3 is TGTGCCAGCAGTTACTCCACAGGGGACGGAAACACCATATATTTT. This encodes CASSYSTGDGNTIYF.

This clonotype was detected ten times or more. J is TRBJ1-4 and V is TRBV12-3 or TRBV12-4; a possible D gene is TRBD1 (5 bases). V was trimmed by 3 bases and J by 7 bases, leaving 9 bases between them. The CDR3 has 13 residues. The CDR3 region is CASSLWGSEKLFF. In DNA, the CDR3 is TGTGCCAGCAGTTTGTGGGGCAGTGAAAAACTGTTTTTT.

This clonotype was seen repeatedly, ten times or more. The rearrangement joins TRBV28 to TRBJ1-1; D perhaps matches TRBD1 (5 bases). This CDR3 comprises 14 residues. Germline-derived CDR1 and CDR2 are MDHEN and SYDVKM. Trimming removed 7 bases at V and 11 bases at J, with 23 bases between. This chain's CDR3 is CASKSSPLRGAAFF. The CDR3 region has the DNA TGTGCCAGCAAATCGAGTCCCTTGCGTGGGGCGGCTTTCTTT.

In its sample, this clonotype was seen a few times. This chain connects TRBV5-5 to TRBJ2-7, with D perhaps matching TRBD2 (6 bases). This CDR3 has 16 residues. Germline V CDR1 and CDR2: SGHKS, YYEKEE (reference sequence). V lost 4 bases to trimming and J lost 3 bases, with 20 bases between them. Written as DNA, the CDR3 is TGTGCCAGCAGCGACCGGGGGAGGCTCCGAGACTACGAGCAGTACTTC. Translated, it gives CASSDRGRLRDYEQYF. The entire variable domain, with the rest obtained from reference TRBV5-5 and TRBJ2-7, is as follows: DAGVTQSPTHLIKTRGQQVTLRCSPISGHKSVSWYQQVLGQGPQFIFQYYEKEERGRGNFPDRFSARQFPNYSSELNVNALLLGDSALYLCASSDRGRLRDYEQYFGPGTRLTVT.

This clonotype was observed many times. The CDR3 nucleotides read TGTGCCAGCAGCTTGTGGACAGGGAATTCACCCCTCCACTTT. Translating it yields CASSLWTGNSPLHF. The chain uses TRBV11-2 and TRBJ1-6, with 8 bases lining up with TRBD1. Trimming cost V 3 bases and J 7 bases; bases outside gene matches: 2. CDR3 length: 14 amino acids. Looked up from germline, CDR1 is SGHAT and CDR2 is FQNNGV.

The chain combines TRBV7-6 with TRBJ2-7, with TRBD2 identical over 11 bases. Germline V gives CDR1 SGHVS, CDR2 FNYEAQ. Unmatched junction bases numbered 9, after V lost 4 bases and J lost 4 bases. The CDR3 runs 16 residues. The CDR3 here is CASSSYLAGGQYEQYF. In DNA, the CDR3 is TGTGCCAGCAGCTCCTACCTAGCGGGAGGCCAATACGAGCAGTACTTC.

This clonotype has a handful of counts. The chain joins TRBV5-1 to TRBJ2-4, with TRBD2 matching over 11 bases. Per germline, CDR1 SGHRS and CDR2 YFSETQ. V dropped 4 bases and J dropped 7; count of bases not matched to a gene: 10. This CDR3 region has 16 residues. CDR3 region: CASSPHTGTSGNIQYF. Written as DNA, the CDR3 is TGCGCCAGCAGCCCACACACCGGGACTAGCGGTAACATTCAGTACTTC.

This clonotype was seen at least ten times. The chain recombines TRBV19 with TRBJ1-1; D unresolved. Germline CDR1 and CDR2: LNHDA and SQIVND (reference sequence). Trimming took off 8 bases at V and 1 base at J, with 11 bases between the two ends. The CDR3 has 13 residues. CDR3 sequence: CASSETGNTEAFF. The CDR3 nucleotides read TGTGCCAGTTCAGAAACGGGGAACACTGAAGCTTTCTTT.

This clonotype was counted only a few times. The chain links TRBV7-9 to TRBJ1-1; D is uncertain. From germline, CDR1 is SEHNR and CDR2 FQNEAQ (reference sequence). The CDR3 is made up of 10 amino acids. Trimming took off 5 bases at V and 3 bases at J, with 1 base between the two ends. The CDR3 sequence is CASSHTEAFF. The CDR3 nucleotides are TGTGCCAGCAGCCACACTGAAGCTTTCTTT.

The chain uses TRBV5-1 and TRBJ2-7, with 8 bases aligning to TRBD1. Losses at the gene ends were 3 bases for V and 2 bases for J; bases not matched to a gene: 4. CDR1 is SGHRS, CDR2 YFSETQ, per germline. The length of the CDR3 is 14 residues. This chain's CDR3 is CASSSSGGPYEQYF. As DNA, the CDR3 is TGCGCCAGCAGCTCATCAGGGGGCCCCTACGAGCAGTACTTC.

There are many counts of this clonotype. The J gene is TRBJ2-7, the V gene TRBV2, with D unclear. V was trimmed by 4 bases and J by 2 bases, leaving 0 bases between them. Germline V lookup: CDR1 SNHLY, CDR2 FYNNEI. The CDR3 spans 10 residues. CDR3 in amino acids: CASSAYEQYF. CDR3 DNA sequence: TGTGCCAGCAGTGCCTACGAGCAGTACTTC. Drawing the rest from reference TRBV2 and TRBJ2-7, the complete variable domain is EPEVTQTPSHQVTQMGQEVILRCVPISNHLYFYWYRQILGQKVEFLVSFYNNEISEKSEIFDDQFSVERPDGSNFTLKIRSTKLEDSAMYFCASSAYEQYFGPGTRLTVT.

This clonotype has a count of ten or more. The chain recombines TRBV12-5 with TRBJ1-6, with unresolved D. CDR1 and CDR2 from the germline V gene are LGHNT and FRNRAP. V lost 2 bases, J lost 8 bases, and 7 bases lay in between. The CDR3 covers 13 residues. CDR3 region: CASGLRLDSPLHF. The CDR3 coding sequence is TGTGCTAGTGGTTTGAGACTTGATTCACCCCTCCACTTT.

This chain links TRBV5-1 with TRBJ2-2, with 7 bases that match TRBD1. The CDR3 has 16 amino acids. V lost 0 bases, J lost 4 bases, and 6 bases stayed unmatched. Germline V CDR1 and CDR2: SGHRS, YFSETQ. CDR3: CASSLAVTGTTGELFF. The CDR3 DNA reads TGCGCCAGCAGCTTGGCTGTGACAGGGACCACCGGGGAGCTGTTTTTT.

This clonotype came up a few times. The junction departs from germline at one end; a sequencing error may be responsible. This chain uses TRBV6-1 with TRBJ1-1, with 7 bases identical to TRBD1. The CDR3 runs 13 residues. The germline V gene encodes CDR1 MNHNS and CDR2 SASEGT. The CDR3 loop is CASRKGQRTEAFF. The CDR3 nucleotides are TGTGCCAGCAGGAAGGGACAGCGTACTGAGGCTTTCTTT.

Ten or more counts support this clonotype. This chain connects TRBV7-9 to TRBJ2-2, with a tentative D call TRBD1 (5 bases). The V gene lost 3 bases and the J gene lost 6 bases, with 11 bases spanning the gap. The CDR3 spans 14 residues. Germline CDR1 is SEHNR and CDR2 is FQNEAQ (reference sequence). Here the CDR3 DNA reads TGTGCCAGCAGCTTTGGGCAGGGCTCCGGGGAGCTGTTTTTT. Its protein product is CASSFGQGSGELFF.